A selection of T cell receptor beta chains follows, all from one sample in a study of shared clonotypes between healthy human individuals. The table came from immunoSEQ multiplex PCR; TCRdb's copy has only in-frame clones and leaves some out. The sample holds roughly 2,500,000 clones, roughly 93% seen once. Material for sequencing was naive CD4+ T cells from PBMCs. All receptors derive from a man between 18 and 35 years old in good health. Some clones in this sample may be carry-over from other donors' samples. CDR3s include the opening cysteine and the closing phenylalanine or tryptophan. A D gene is named only where the DNA matches it firmly. For some rows the clone size is stated as once, few or many, or as a class when expanded; others skip it.

CDR3 length | clone size | J gene | D gene | V gene | CDR3 DNA | CDR3 protein
15 | NA | TRBJ1-2 | TRBD1 | TRBV6-4 | TGTGCCAGCAGTCTTGGGACAGGGGGTAAAGGAGGCTACACCTTC | CASSLGTGGKGGYTF
14 | NA | TRBJ2-1 | TRBD2 | TRBV25-1 | TGTGCCACTGTCACTAGCGGGAGAGAACGTGAGCAGTTCTTC | CATVTSGREREQFF
14 | NA | TRBJ1-1 | NA | TRBV4-3 | TGCGCCAGCAGCCAAGTAGGGGGGGGCACTGAAGCTTTCTTT | CASSQVGGGTEAFF
13 | once | TRBJ2-3 | NA | TRBV19 | TGTGCTTCCTCGGTTCGCGGGGCAGATACGCAGTATTTT | CASSVRGADTQYF
13 | NA | TRBJ1-1 | TRBD1 | TRBV2 | TGTGCCAGCAACCCGACAGGGGAAGAGGGTTCTTTCTTT | CASNPTGEEGSFF
15 | NA | TRBJ2-2 | NA | TRBV2 | TGTGCCAGCAGCGAGCACTCCCCTGGGTCCGGGGAGCTGTTTTTT | CASSEHSPGSGELFF
16 | NA | TRBJ1-5 | NA | TRBV5-3 | TGTGCCAGAAGCGAGCCGGGAACACAGGGCAATCAGCCCCAGCATTTT | CARSEPGTQGNQPQHF
14 | NA | TRBJ2-6 | NA | TRBV27 | TGTGCCAGCAGCCTATACTCTGGGGCCAACGTCCTGACTTTC | CASSLYSGANVLTF
15 | NA | TRBJ2-7 | TRBD1 | TRBV4-2 | TGTGCCAGCAGCCGAGCCGGGACAGGGGTCCACGAGCAGTACTTC | CASSRAGTGVHEQYF
18 | NA | TRBJ2-4 | TRBD2 | TRBV6-1 | TGTGCCAGCAGTGAAGCGCTTGGACTAGACCTAGCCAAAAACATTCAGTACTTC | CASSEALGLDLAKNIQYF
12 | NA | TRBJ2-7 | NA | TRBV19 | TGTGCCAGTAGTATACAGGGTTACGAGCAGTACTTC | CASSIQGYEQYF
14 | once | TRBJ2-3 | TRBD1 | TRBV6-6 | TGTGCCAGCAGTTCCCGGACAGGGACAGATACGCAGTATTTT | CASSSRTGTDTQYF
16 | NA | TRBJ2-1 | TRBD2 | TRBV11-2 | TGTGCCAGCAGCTTAGATCTGACTAGCGGGAGGGGAGAGCAGTTCTTC | CASSLDLTSGRGEQFF
16 | NA | TRBJ2-5 | TRBD1 | TRBV5-1 | TGCGCCAGCAGCTTGGCCGGGACAGGGGGACAAGAGACCCAGTACTTC | CASSLAGTGGQETQYF
15 | NA | TRBJ1-4 | NA | TRBV5-1 | TGCGCCAGCAGCTTGCAGGGCGGCACTAATGAAAAACTGTTTTTT | CASSLQGGTNEKLFF
13 | NA | TRBJ2-2 | NA | TRBV5-6 | TGTGCCAGCAGCTTGGTACACACCGGGGAGCTGTTTTTT | CASSLVHTGELFF
14 | few | TRBJ1-5 | TRBD1 | TRBV7-9 | TGTGCCAGCAGCTTAGGGACAGGGGGCCAAGCCCAGCATTTT | CASSLGTGGQAQHF
16 | NA | TRBJ2-5 | TRBD1 | TRBV5-6 | TGTGCCAGCAGCCCGGGACAGGGCACCCACCAAGAGACCCAGTACTTC | CASSPGQGTHQETQYF
16 | NA | TRBJ1-4 | TRBD1 | TRBV13 | TGTGCCAGCAGCTCGCGAAGACAGGGGGGTAATGAAAAACTGTTTTTT | CASSSRRQGGNEKLFF
15 | NA | TRBJ1-2 | TRBD1 | TRBV6-5 | TGTGCCAGCAGTTACTCAAGGACAGGGAGCTATGGCTACACCTTC | CASSYSRTGSYGYTF
12 | NA | TRBJ1-3 | NA | TRBV5-1 | TGCGCCAGCAGGGACTCTGGAAACATCATATATTTT | CASRDSGNIIYF
16 | NA | TRBJ2-1 | NA | TRBV7-8 | TGTGCCAGCAGCTTAGCGAGGGCTAGAACCTACAATGAGCAGTTCTTC | CASSLARARTYNEQFF
16 | NA | TRBJ2-6 | NA | TRBV19 | TGTGCCAGTAGTATGGGTAGGACCTTGGGGACCAACGTCCTGACTTTC | CASSMGRTLGTNVLTF
15 | NA | TRBJ2-5 | TRBD1 | TRBV25-1 | TGTGCCAGCAGTTACAGGGGGCGCGGAGCCGAGACCCAGTACTTC | CASSYRGRGAETQYF
15 | NA | TRBJ2-2 | NA | TRBV5-6 | TGTGCTAGCAGCCTGGTGTGGTGGGGGCCCGGGGAGCTGTTTTTT | CASSLVWWGPGELFF
15 | NA | TRBJ1-2 | NA | TRBV5-1 | TGCGCCAGCAGCTTGGCCGAAGGGGGGCCCCATAGCTACACCTTC | CASSLAEGGPHSYTF
15 | once | TRBJ1-3 | NA | TRBV13 | TGTGCCAGCAGCACGAGGACAGCTGGGGGAAACACCATATATTTT | CASSTRTAGGNTIYF
13 | NA | TRBJ2-1 | NA | TRBV30 | TGTGCCCGGACCCAAACCGAGAGGAATGAGCAGTTCTTC | CARTQTERNEQFF
16 | NA | TRBJ1-2 | TRBD1 | TRBV19 | TGTGCCAGTAGTCCCGTAAGGGACAGAGCTTTGTATGGCTACACCTTC | CASSPVRDRALYGYTF
15 | NA | TRBJ1-5 | TRBD1 | TRBV19 | TGTGCCAGTAGTGTAATCGACAGGGAGAATCAGCCCCAGCATTTT | CASSVIDRENQPQHF
13 | NA | TRBJ1-2 | NA | TRBV18 | TGTGCCAGCTCACAGGGACGGCTCTATGGCTACACCTTC | CASSQGRLYGYTF
17 | NA | TRBJ2-1 | TRBD1 | TRBV28 | TGTGCCAGCAGCGGCGTGACGGGAAGGGACAGATACAATGAGCAGTTCTTC | CASSGVTGRDRYNEQFF
15 | NA | TRBJ2-1 | NA | TRBV28 | TGTGCCAGCAGCCCAGGGTTAGGGTCCTACAATGAGCAGTTCTTC | CASSPGLGSYNEQFF
12 | NA | TRBJ1-2 | NA | TRBV5-1 | TGCGCCAGCAGCTTGGGGAACGGTGGCTACACCTTC | CASSLGNGGYTF
14 | NA | TRBJ1-5 | NA | TRBV5-1 | TGCGCCAGCAGCTTGCGCGGTAATACTCAGCCCCAGCATTTT | CASSLRGNTQPQHF
15 | NA | TRBJ2-2 | NA | TRBV7-2 | TGTGCCAGCAGCTTGCAGCGGACCGACACCGGGGAGCTGTTTTTT | CASSLQRTDTGELFF
16 | NA | TRBJ2-7 | NA | TRBV18 | TGTGCCAGCTCACCACTGCGGGGACACAACTCCTACGAGCAGTACTTC | CASSPLRGHNSYEQYF